This passage covers 32 T cell receptor beta chains from one sample sequenced in a study of early T cells in non-severe SARS-CoV-2 infection. TCRdb redid the calling of the 5' RACE reads with MiXCR, one entry per CDR3 protein. The sample carries tens of thousands of distinct CDR3 sequences, 4.5% recorded once. The sample comprised whole blood. All receptors derive from an adult who was a healthcare worker with PCR-confirmed SARS-CoV-2 infection or an uninfected control (not recorded which).

As DNA, the CDR3 is TGTGCCAGCAGTTCACATTCGGACAGGACCAAAGAGACCCAGTACTTC. This encodes CASSSHSDRTKETQYF. The rearrangement links TRBV25-1 to TRBJ2-5; 7 nucleotides align to TRBD1. The trim removed 5 bases at V and 3 bases at J, leaving 12 bases unmatched. Looked up from germline, CDR1 is MGHDK and CDR2 is SYGVNS. The CDR3 extends over 16 amino acids.

This clonotype was counted at least ten times. The rearrangement joins TRBV6-1 to TRBJ2-1; 9 bases align to TRBD2. After removal of 4 bases from V and 8 bases from J, the junction contained 9 bases not matched to a gene. CDR3 length: 15 amino acids. CDR1 and CDR2 (germline): MNHNS, SASEGT. The CDR3 region is CASSVGLANIDEQFF. The CDR3 coding sequence is TGTGCCAGCAGTGTAGGACTAGCGAACATCGATGAGCAGTTCTTC.

V and J are TRBV7-9 and TRBJ2-5; D possibly uses TRBD1 or TRBD2 (6 bases each). V was shortened by 5 bases and J by 3 bases, with 16 bases between the two germline ends. CDR3 length: 15 amino acids. Germline V lookup: CDR1 SEHNR, CDR2 FQNEAQ (reference sequence). The CDR3 sequence is CASSPTLGGEETQYF. The CDR3 coding sequence is TGTGCCAGCAGCCCGACCCTGGGGGGCGAAGAGACCCAGTACTTC.

This clonotype was detected many times. The chain joins TRBV19 to TRBJ1-5, with a tentative D call TRBD1 (6 bases). In germline, CDR1 is LNHDA, CDR2 SQIVND (reference sequence). The length of the CDR3 is 15 residues. V was clipped by 6 bases and J by 0 bases, with 12 bases between them. In nucleotides, the CDR3 is TGTGCCAGTAGCCCCTGGACAGCTAGCAATCAGCCCCAGCATTTT. It yields the protein CASSPWTASNQPQHF.

This clonotype was counted many times. The chain couples TRBV11-2 to TRBJ1-4; D is unclear. The germline gives CDR1 SGHAT, CDR2 FQNNGV. The V end lost 6 bases, the J end lost 8 bases, and 13 bases lay between the germline ends. The CDR3 consists of 13 residues. The CDR3 DNA reads TGTGCCAGCAGAAACCCGAGAGGGGAAAAACTGTTTTTT. Translated, it gives CASRNPRGEKLFF.

This clonotype has ten or more counts. V is TRBV21-1 and J is TRBJ1-5; the D call of TRBD1 is as the table states it, not checked on the DNA. TRBV21-1 is a documented pseudogene. The CDR3 length is 19 residues. CDR3 residues: CASSKVEGDRPYSNQPQHF. CDR3 nucleotide sequence: TGTGCCAGCAGCAAAGTGGAGGGGGATCGGCCTTATAGCAATCAGCCCCAGCATTTT.

The chain couples TRBV6-2 or TRBV6-3 to TRBJ2-7; 8 nucleotides align to TRBD1. CDR1 is MNHEY and CDR2 is SVGEGT in the germline V gene. Unmatched junction bases numbered 10, after V lost 6 bases and J lost 6 bases. The CDR3 contains 14 residues. The CDR3 here is CASSPRPRGREQYF. The CDR3 region has the DNA TGTGCCAGCAGCCCCCGGCCCAGGGGGCGCGAGCAGTACTTC.

The CDR3 here is CAISAPSRGYTF. In nucleotides, the CDR3 is TGTGCCATCAGTGCCCCCTCCCGTGGCTACACCTTC. The chain has TRBV10-3 and TRBJ1-2; D remains unclear. Germline values: CDR1 ENHRY, CDR2 SYGVKD. V lost 4 bases and J 7 bases, leaving 10 bases between the germline ends. The CDR3 covers 12 residues.

This clonotype was seen repeatedly, ten times or more. The gene calls are TRBV7-9 and TRBJ2-7; no firm D call. The CDR3 spans 13 residues. Trimming cost V 5 bases and J 6 bases, with 14 bases left between them. Looked up from germline, CDR1 is SEHNR and CDR2 is FQNEAQ (reference sequence). The CDR3 here is CASSPRQTTEQYF. In nucleotides, the CDR3 is TGTGCCAGCAGCCCACGACAAACTACCGAGCAGTACTTC. Based on the CDR3 plus reference TRBV7-9 and TRBJ2-7, the full variable domain is DTGVSQNPRHKITKRGQNVTFRCDPISEHNRLYWYRQTLGQGPEFLTYFQNEAQLEKSRLLSDRFSAERPKGSFSTLEIQRTEQGDSAMYLCASSPRQTTEQYFGPGTRLTVT.

This clonotype came up many times. The chain carries TRBV18 and TRBJ1-1, with 7 bases lining up with TRBD1. J gave up 6 bases and V 3 bases, and 7 bases lay outside the gene matches. The CDR3 runs 14 residues. Germline CDR1 is KGHSH and CDR2 is LQKENI. CDR3 sequence (DNA): TGTGCCAGCTCACCGAACAGGGGTGGGCCTGAAGCTTTCTTT. Protein: CASSPNRGGPEAFF.

The rearrangement joins TRBV28 to TRBJ2-2, with 10 bases that match TRBD2. In germline, CDR1 is MDHEN, CDR2 SYDVKM. The CDR3 has 17 residues. Germline trimming cut 8 bases from V and 0 bases from J; bases unmatched to any gene: 9. The CDR3 DNA is TGTGCCAGCGGTCTAGCGGGGGCCAACGCGAACACCGGGGAGCTGTTTTTT. Translating it yields CASGLAGANANTGELFF.

Sample share makes this clonotype medium-sized (0.01 to 0.1%). The genes are TRBV7-9 and TRBJ1-6; 7 bases map to TRBD1. In germline, CDR1 is SEHNR, CDR2 FQNEAQ (reference sequence). V dropped 3 bases and J dropped 5; count of bases not matched to a gene: 10. The CDR3 extends over 17 amino acids. CDR3 amino acids: CASSLVTGTAHNSPLHF. CDR3 bases: TGTGCCAGCAGCTTGGTCACCGGGACAGCGCATAATTCACCCCTCCACTTT. Full variable domain (outside the CDR3, taken from reference TRBV7-9 and TRBJ1-6): DTGVSQNPRHKITKRGQNVTFRCDPISEHNRLYWYRQTLGQGPEFLTYFQNEAQLEKSRLLSDRFSAERPKGSFSTLEIQRTEQGDSAMYLCASSLVTGTAHNSPLHFGNGTRLTVT.

This clonotype occurred many times. J is TRBJ2-1 and V is TRBV20-1; the D gene is possibly TRBD2 (5 bases). Trimming took off 6 bases at V and 4 bases at J, with 22 bases between the two ends. CDR1 is DFQATT and CDR2 is SNEGSKA in the germline V gene (reference sequence). The CDR3 sequence is 16 residues long. The CDR3 is CSAPRHGAVYYNEQFF. The CDR3 region has the DNA TGCAGTGCCCCCCGCCATGGAGCGGTATATTACAATGAGCAGTTCTTC.

This clonotype was observed many times. The V gene is TRBV4-1, the J gene TRBJ2-1, with 9 nucleotides matching TRBD2. With 0 bases clipped from V and 8 bases from J, the junction kept 5 bases outside the gene matches. CDR3 size: 15 residues. The germline V gene has CDR1 MGHRA and CDR2 YSYEKL. DNA of the CDR3: TGCGCCAGCAGCCAAGACCCTAGCGGGATTTATGAGCAGTTCTTC. It is translated as CASSQDPSGIYEQFF.

This clonotype was detected only a few times. The rearrangement joins TRBV19 to TRBJ1-5; no clear D. The CDR3 contains 15 residues. V lost 1 base to trimming and J lost 5 bases, with 12 bases between them. Per germline, CDR1 LNHDA and CDR2 SQIVND (reference sequence). CDR3 in DNA: TGTGCCAGTAGTATAGGAAGCGGCAGCTATCAGCCCCAGCATTTT. This encodes CASSIGSGSYQPQHF. Full variable domain (remainder filled in from reference TRBV19 and TRBJ1-5): DGGITQSPKYLFRKEGQNVTLSCEQNLNHDAMYWYRQDPGQGLRLIYYSQIVNDFQKGDIAEGYSVSREKKESFPLTVTSAQKNPTAFYLCASSIGSGSYQPQHFGDGTRLSIL.

In its sample, this clonotype was seen many times. The chain recombines TRBV6-6 with TRBJ2-7; D call uncertain. Germline V gives CDR1 MNHNY, CDR2 SVGAGI (reference sequence). The V end was cut by 2 bases, the J end by 6 bases, with 8 bases between. The CDR3 has 12 residues. CDR3 in amino acids: CASSYTRGEQYF. CDR3 nucleotides: TGTGCCAGCAGTTACACAAGAGGCGAGCAGTACTTC.

With respect to this clonotype: This may be a read error: a much more frequent sequence differs by one nucleotide. The chain links TRBV7-9 to TRBJ2-1; 14 bases match TRBD2. Germline V gives CDR1 SEHNR, CDR2 FQNEAQ (reference sequence). CDR3 length: 15 residues. Here the CDR3 reads CPSSRPGLAGGEQFF. The CDR3 region has the DNA TGTCCCAGCAGCAGGCCCGGACTAGCGGGGGGTGAGCAGTTCTTC.

The V gene is TRBV12-3 or TRBV12-4, the J gene TRBJ2-4, with D perhaps matching TRBD1 or TRBD2 (5 bases each). CDR3 length: 15 amino acids. V was clipped by 5 bases and J by 8 bases, with 19 bases between them. CDR3 sequence reads: CASSTRDLTEDIQYF. The DNA for the CDR3 is TGTGCCAGCAGTACCCGGGACCTAACAGAGGACATTCAGTACTTC.

This clonotype was detected many times. The genes are TRBV30 and TRBJ1-6, with 8 bases lining up with TRBD1. With V trimmed by 4 bases and J by 7 bases, 6 bases remained unmatched. This CDR3 spans 14 amino acids. The germline CDR1 and CDR2 sequences are GTSNPN and SVGIG (reference sequence). The CDR3 coding sequence is TGTGCCTGGATCAGGACAGGGTACAATTCACCCCTCCACTTT. This sequence encodes CAWIRTGYNSPLHF.

This clonotype was recorded at least ten times. This chain uses TRBV11-3 with TRBJ2-7; TRBD2 agrees at 11 bases. CDR1 SGHNT and CDR2 YENEEA come from the germline V gene. V was pared by 1 base and J by 6 bases, with 5 bases of the junction left unmatched. The CDR3 runs 15 residues. The CDR3 DNA reads TGTGCCAGCAGCTTAGTCTTCGGACTAGCGGGCGAGCAGTACTTC. Translation gives CASSLVFGLAGEQYF.

This clonotype was observed many times. The CDR3 DNA is TGTGCCAGCAGCCCAGCGGGAGGCCGGTCGGATACGCAGTATTTT. Translation: CASSPAGGRSDTQYF. The chain is built from TRBV12-3 or TRBV12-4 and TRBJ2-3, with 9 bases that match TRBD2. This CDR3 contains 15 residues. Unmatched junction bases numbered 10, after V lost 6 bases and J lost 6 bases.

V and J are TRBV4-1 and TRBJ2-1, with D hard to call. The length of the CDR3 is 16 residues. From germline, CDR1 is MGHRA and CDR2 YSYEKL. Trimming left V 1 base short and J 1 base short, with 11 bases between. In nucleotides, the CDR3 is TGCGCCAGCAGCCAAGTCCTTCGGAGTTCCTACAATGAGCAGTTCTTC. The encoded protein is CASSQVLRSSYNEQFF.

This clonotype showed up many times. This rearrangement joins TRBV20-1 to TRBJ2-5, with TRBD2 matching 8 bases. The CDR3 is 15 amino acids. Germline values: CDR1 DFQATT, CDR2 SNEGSKA (reference sequence). The V gene end was trimmed by 0 bases and the J gene end by 1 base; junction bases not matched to a gene: 4. As DNA, the CDR3 is TGCAGTGCTAGAGACCTAGGGACTAGCCAAGAGACCCAGTACTTC. Encoded protein: CSARDLGTSQETQYF.

The table lists this clonotype with many counts. CDR3 DNA sequence: TGTGCCAGCAGCGTAGTGGGTGACAGGCGCACAGATACGCAGTATTTT. Protein sequence: CASSVVGDRRTDTQYF. The J gene is TRBJ2-3, the V gene TRBV9; possibly TRBD1 for D (6 bases). Germline CDR1 reads SGDLS; CDR2 reads YYNGEE. This CDR3 region has 16 residues. Trimming took 0 bases from V and 1 from J, leaving 12 bases between them.

This clonotype occurred a few times. For the CDR3, the DNA is TGTGCCAGCTCACCAGGGGGGCGCGATGAGCAGTTCTTC. Residues: CASSPGGRDEQFF. The chain employs TRBV18 and TRBJ2-1, with D possibly called TRBD1 or TRBD2 (6 bases each). In germline, CDR1 is KGHSH, CDR2 LQKENI. The CDR3 is 13 residues long. V was shortened by 2 bases and J by 8 bases, with 10 bases between the two germline ends.

This clonotype was seen ten or more times. CDR3: CASSNRGGPGNTQYF. Written as DNA, the CDR3 is TGTGCCAGCAGCAATCGCGGGGGGCCAGGAAATACGCAGTATTTT. The chain joins TRBV7-2 to TRBJ2-3; the match to TRBD2 covers 8 bases. The germline V gene has CDR1 SGHTA and CDR2 FQGNSA. The V segment lost 5 bases and the J segment 7 bases; nucleotides outside the gene matches: 11. This CDR3 comprises 15 residues.

This clonotype was counted at least ten times. V usage is TRBV20-1 and J usage is TRBJ2-1; TRBD2 matches 15 bases. The CDR3 is 19 residues long. Germline CDR1 is DFQATT and CDR2 is SNEGSKA (reference sequence). V was pared by 0 bases and J by 2 bases, with 8 bases of the junction left unmatched. Written as DNA, the CDR3 is TGCAGTGCTAGAGATACCCGAGGACTAGCGGGAGGGCCCTACAATGAGCAGTTCTTC. Protein sequence: CSARDTRGLAGGPYNEQFF.

This clonotype was seen a few times. The V gene is TRBV5-1, the J gene TRBJ2-1; D unresolved. Germline V CDR1 and CDR2: SGHRS, YFSETQ. The CDR3 runs to 13 residues. The V gene lost 4 bases and the J gene lost 9 bases, with 14 bases spanning the gap. The CDR3 sequence: CASSTVARGEQFF. The CDR3 region has the DNA TGCGCCAGCAGCACGGTGGCCCGAGGTGAGCAGTTCTTC.

This clonotype was seen many times. The chain has TRBV7-2 and TRBJ1-5; D is uncertain. Trimming removed 0 bases at V and 5 bases at J, with 5 bases between. The germline CDR1 and CDR2 sequences are SGHTA and FQGNSA. The CDR3 totals 13 residues. The CDR3 loop reads CASSLARHQPQHF. The CDR3, as DNA: TGTGCCAGCAGCTTAGCCCGGCATCAGCCCCAGCATTTT.

This clonotype was counted ten times or more. This chain joins TRBV9 and TRBJ2-1; 15 bases map to TRBD2. J gave up 4 bases and V 5 bases, and 7 bases lay outside the gene matches. This CDR3 contains 17 residues. The germline gives CDR1 SGDLS, CDR2 YYNGEE. The CDR3 region is CASSLGLAGGEYNEQFF. CDR3 nucleotide sequence: TGTGCCAGCAGTCTGGGACTAGCGGGGGGCGAATACAATGAGCAGTTCTTC.

This clonotype was recorded at least ten times. The chain links TRBV7-9 to TRBJ2-1; tentatively, D is TRBD2 (5 bases). The CDR3 has 19 residues. Trimming left V 10 bases short and J 6 bases short, with 34 bases between. Germline V gives CDR1 SEHNR, CDR2 FQNEAQ (reference sequence). The CDR3 loop reads CATREGSSPRASWSNEQFF. DNA for the CDR3: TGTGCCACTCGAGAGGGATCGTCTCCGAGGGCCTCTTGGTCCAATGAGCAGTTCTTC.

Ten or more counts support this clonotype. V usage is TRBV7-2 and J usage is TRBJ2-4; a weak D match, TRBD1 (7 bases). The CDR3 is 13 amino acids. Deletions cut 6 bases from V and 9 bases from J, with 15 bases between. Germline V gene sequence: CDR1 SGHTA, CDR2 FQGNSA. This CDR3 reads CASSRNRGGIQYF. The CDR3 DNA reads as TGTGCCAGCAGTAGAAACAGGGGAGGCATTCAGTACTTC.